This TCR beta chain appears in the sequencing data of a study of blood T cell repertoires in COVID-19. Looking at the study overall: The United States, Italy and Spain were the sources of the acute and convalescent COVID-19 samples.

The assay was immunoSEQ multiplex PCR, and TCRdb's table has in-frame clones only and misses some. The sample contains about 220,000 clones, around three quarters of which appear only once. The germline CDR1 and CDR2 sequences are SGHKS and YYEKEE (reference sequence). V shed 4 bases, J shed 2 bases, and the junction held 6 bases outside the gene matches. There are 15 residues in the CDR3. The chain employs TRBV5-5 and TRBJ1-2, with 9 positions matching TRBD1. The sequenced material came from peripheral blood. This sequence originates from a woman aged 65 to 85 with acute or convalescent COVID-19. The CDR3 reads CASSTWDRANYGYTF. CDR3 sequence (DNA): TGTGCCAGCAGCACATGGGACAGGGCAAACTATGGCTACACCTTC. Drawing the rest from reference TRBV5-5 and TRBJ1-2, the complete variable domain is DAGVTQSPTHLIKTRGQQVTLRCSPISGHKSVSWYQQVLGQGPQFIFQYYEKEERGRGNFPDRFSARQFPNYSSELNVNALLLGDSALYLCASSTWDRANYGYTFGSGTRLTVV.